This T cell receptor beta chain was obtained from a study of blood T cell repertoires in COVID-19. The overall study: Nucleic acid was either cDNA or gDNA, and it came from T cells, B-cell-depleted T cells, or PBMCs.

Everyone who took part was roughly 18 to 90 years old, and they came from 24 US areas. Using immunoSEQ multiplex PCR, the repertoire was profiled, and TCRdb retains in-frame clones only, with some absent. The table includes 120,000 to 150,000 clones, about 80% detected once. This receptor was taken from a man in his fifties in a cohort exposed to, infected with or recovered from COVID-19 (not recorded which). The sample taken for sequencing was PBMCs or T cells enriched from blood (not recorded which).

The CDR3: CASSLWGGFTEAFF. The CDR3 DNA reads as TGTGCCAGCAGCTTGTGGGGGGGTTTCACTGAAGCTTTCTTT. The rearrangement links TRBV5-4 to TRBJ1-1; D is possibly TRBD1 (5 bases). The V gene lost 1 base and the J gene lost 4 bases, with 11 bases spanning the gap. Germline CDR1 SGHNT, CDR2 YYREEE (reference sequence). There are 14 residues in the CDR3.